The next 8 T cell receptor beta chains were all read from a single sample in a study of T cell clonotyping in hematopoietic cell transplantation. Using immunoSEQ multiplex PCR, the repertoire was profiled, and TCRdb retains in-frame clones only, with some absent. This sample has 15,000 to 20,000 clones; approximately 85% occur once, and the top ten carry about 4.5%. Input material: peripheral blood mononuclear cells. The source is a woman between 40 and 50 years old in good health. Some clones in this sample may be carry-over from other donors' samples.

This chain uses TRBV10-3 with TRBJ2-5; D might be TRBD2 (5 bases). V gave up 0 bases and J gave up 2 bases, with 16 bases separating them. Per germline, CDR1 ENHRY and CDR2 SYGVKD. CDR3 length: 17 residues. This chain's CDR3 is CAISESGVGLPQETQYF. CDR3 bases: TGTGCCATCAGTGAGTCGGGAGTCGGACTCCCACAAGAGACCCAGTACTTC.

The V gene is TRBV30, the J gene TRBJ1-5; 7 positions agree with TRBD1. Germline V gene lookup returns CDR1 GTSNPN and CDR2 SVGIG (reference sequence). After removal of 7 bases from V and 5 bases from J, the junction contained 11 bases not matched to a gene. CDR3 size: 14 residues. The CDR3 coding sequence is TGTGCCTCCCAGGACCGGGACAGATATCAGCCCCAGCATTTT. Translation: CASQDRDRYQPQHF.

For the CDR3, the DNA is TGTGCCAGCAGTCAAACAGATAACTATGGCTACACCTTC. Amino acid sequence: CASSQTDNYGYTF. The rearrangement uses TRBV28 and TRBJ1-2; no firm D call. Trimming removed 5 bases at V and 1 base at J, with 8 bases between. Germline V gene lookup returns CDR1 MDHEN and CDR2 SYDVKM. The CDR3 loop spans 13 amino acids.

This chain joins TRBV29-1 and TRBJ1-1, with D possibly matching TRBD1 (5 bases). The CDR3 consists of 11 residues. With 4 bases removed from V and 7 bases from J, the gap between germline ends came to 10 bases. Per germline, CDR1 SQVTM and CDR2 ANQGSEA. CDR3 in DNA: TGCAGCGTTGGGGGGACGCTTGAAGCTTTCTTT. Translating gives CSVGGTLEAFF.

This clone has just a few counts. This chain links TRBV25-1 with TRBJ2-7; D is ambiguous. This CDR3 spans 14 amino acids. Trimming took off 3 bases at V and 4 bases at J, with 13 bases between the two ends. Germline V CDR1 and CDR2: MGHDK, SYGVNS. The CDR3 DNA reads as TGTGCCAGCAGTGATACGTCCGGAGCTTACGAGCAGTACTTC. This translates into CASSDTSGAYEQYF.

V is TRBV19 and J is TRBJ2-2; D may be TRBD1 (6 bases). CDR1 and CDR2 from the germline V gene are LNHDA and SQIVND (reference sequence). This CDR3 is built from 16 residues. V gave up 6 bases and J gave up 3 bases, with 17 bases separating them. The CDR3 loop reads CASSTPQGLHTGELFF. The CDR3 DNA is TGTGCCAGTAGCACTCCCCAGGGGTTACACACCGGGGAGCTGTTTTTT.

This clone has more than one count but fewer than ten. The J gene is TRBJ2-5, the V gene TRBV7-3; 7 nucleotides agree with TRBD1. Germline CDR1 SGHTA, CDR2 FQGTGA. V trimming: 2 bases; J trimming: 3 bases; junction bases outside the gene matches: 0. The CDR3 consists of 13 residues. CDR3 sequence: CASSLQGEETQYF. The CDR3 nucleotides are TGTGCCAGCAGCTTACAGGGGGAAGAGACCCAGTACTTC.

The CDR3 DNA is TGCGCCAGCAGTTCCGACAAGGACTATGGCTACACCTTC. Translation gives CASSSDKDYGYTF. The chain links TRBV10-2 to TRBJ1-2; D is unclear. Germline V CDR1 and CDR2: WSHSY, SAAADI. The V end was cut by 5 bases, the J end by 3 bases, with 10 bases between. The CDR3 length is 13 residues.